This T cell receptor (beta chain) was captured by sequencing in a study of naive and memory T cell subsets. The beta constant-region primer was an equimolar mix of two oligonucleotides covering TRBC1 and TRBC2. Nested alpha and beta constant-region primers with the SP2 primer drove four PCR rounds on ligated cDNA. MiXCR, run by TCRdb on the UMI-ligation and nested PCR reads, gives a single entry per CDR3 protein. The sample has some 110,000 distinct CDR3 sequences; roughly 36% are singletons. Sequenced material: central memory CD4+ T cells from blood. The clonotype comes from a human donor in good health.

CDR3 residues: CASSMRQAGNIQYF. The CDR3 region has the DNA TGTGCCAGTAGTATGAGGCAGGCGGGGAACATTCAGTACTTC. The rearrangement links TRBV19 to TRBJ2-4; possible D gene TRBD2, 6 bases. Germline loops: CDR1 LNHDA, CDR2 SQIVND (reference sequence). The CDR3 sequence is 14 residues long. Trimming took 3 bases from V and 7 from J, leaving 13 bases between them.